Given below is one T cell receptor (beta chain) in context. Repertoires were generated with immunoSEQ multiplex PCR, while TCRdb's copy carries only in-frame clones and drops some. The sample gives more than 150,000 clones, roughly nine tenths of which show up once; 0.68% is in the top ten. The sample belongs to a study of control samples from healthy donors and cancer patients. This CDR3 spans 12 amino acids. Unmatched junction bases numbered 1, after V lost 1 base and J lost 6 bases. Germline CDR1 SGHRS, CDR2 YFSETQ. V usage is TRBV5-1 and J usage is TRBJ2-7, with TRBD2 matching over 7 bases. The receptor was isolated from a woman aged 25 to 39 in good health. Specimen: blood. CDR3 loop: CASSLSSGEQYF. CDR3 sequence (DNA): TGCGCCAGCAGCTTGTCTAGCGGCGAGCAGTACTTC.